A single sample is the source of the 2 T cell receptor beta chains below, sequenced in a study of T cell repertoires in cytomegalovirus infection. TCRdb used MiXCR to reprocess the reads, holding one entry per CDR3 protein. The sample contains 800,000 to 950,000 distinct CDR3 sequences, approximately 32% of which appear only once. Their recognized antigens are unknown. The source was cultured CD8+ T cells from PBMCs, collected from culture after CMV antigen stimulation. The source of these receptors is a human donor in good health (CMV status not recorded). Some clones in this sample may be carry-over from other donors' samples.

This clonotype has more than one count but fewer than ten. This rearrangement joins TRBV7-2 to TRBJ1-1; 11 nucleotides line up with TRBD1. The CDR3 totals 17 residues. Germline CDR1 SGHTA, CDR2 FQGNSA. Germline trimming cut 8 bases from V and 0 bases from J; bases unmatched to any gene: 11. The DNA of the CDR3 is TGTGCCAGCTCCCCCACAGGACAGGGGGCTGTGAACACTGAAGCTTTCTTT. It translates to CASSPTGQGAVNTEAFF.

This chain joins TRBV29-1 and TRBJ2-1; no reliable D call. The CDR3 runs 13 residues. Looked up from germline, CDR1 is SQVTM and CDR2 is ANQGSEA. The germline V and J ends were trimmed by 3 bases and 2 bases, with 8 bases remaining between them. This CDR3 reads CSVDWAAYNEQFF. DNA of the CDR3: TGCAGCGTTGATTGGGCGGCCTACAATGAGCAGTTCTTC.